This T cell receptor (beta chain) stems from a study of early T cells in non-severe SARS-CoV-2 infection. As for the study in general: Bulk RNA from unsorted whole blood was sequenced; chains were unpaired. Findings and limits, study-wide: Anti-spike CD8 responses were favored by VDJdb matching, which missed private and CD4 specificities.

This clonotype was detected a few times. No antigen is known for it. V was shortened by 7 bases and J by 9 bases, with 19 bases between the two germline ends. The germline CDR1 and CDR2 sequences are MGHRA and YSYEKL. The CDR3 has 15 residues. Researchers tagged individual cDNA molecules with unique molecular identifiers. TCRdb re-derived calls from the 5' RACE reads in MiXCR, one entry per CDR3 protein. This table has tens of thousands of distinct CDR3 sequences, about 4.4% appearing once. The TCR originated in an adult who was a healthcare worker with PCR-confirmed SARS-CoV-2 infection or an uninfected control (not recorded which). The specimen was whole blood. The J gene is TRBJ1-6, the V gene TRBV4-1; D may be TRBD1 (5 bases). Here the CDR3 DNA reads TGCGCCAGCAATCCAGAGAGGGGCAGACGTTCACCCCTCCACTTT. Residues: CASNPERGRRSPLHF.